The sequence of this TCR beta chain was determined in a study of T-cell reconstitution after alpha-beta-depleted transplantation in children (dated by TCRdb to the mid-2010s). Regarding the complete study: T-cell immune reconstitution after TCRalphabeta/CD19-depleted allogeneic hematopoietic cell transplantation in children was quantitatively tracked in the study by means of TCR repertoire profiling.

According to the study, the label for this sample's treatment or condition signals: allogeneic hematopoietic cell transplantation with graft depleted of TCRalphabeta T cells and CD19 B cells. Transplant recipients were children who received TCRalphabeta/CD19-depleted allogeneic hematopoietic cell grafts. This clonotype has a handful of counts. There is no known antigen for this receptor. No clone much larger than this one lies a single base away; base qualities are absent. The CDR3 holds 14 amino acids from the cysteine to the phenylalanine. Just CDR3 DNA is preserved here, 42 bases in frame from base 1. Cut back by 5 bases and 3 bases, the V and J ends lie 14 bases apart. The paper as a whole reports these results and caveats: The frequencies of hyperexpanded clones fell over the following months, and after one year, T-cell counts and TCRbeta diversity were mostly attributed to newly produced T cells. The apparently early recovery of alphabetaT-cell counts about two months after transplant reportedly depended on only several hundred rapidly expanded clones that came from non-depleted graft cells. In some patients, the high TCRbeta diversity seen at day 60 was put down to recipient T cells and intrathymic progenitors that had survived conditioning.

Library preparation employed PCR. The sequencer was an Illumina HiSeq 2500. TCR library preparation used molecular barcoding, with unique molecular identifiers applied to normalize quantification of the TCRbeta repertoire. TCRdb took the public reads, trimmed them with fastp at Q25, ran MiXCR for clone calling and kept in-frame beta chains. Rows are combined by CDR3 protein, so each entry shows the most common genes and DNA. The sample yields hundreds of thousands of distinct CDR3 sequences; roughly 15% were counted once. The ten largest account for under 30% of the sample. The chain uses TRBV6-7 and TRBJ2-7; the D gene assignment is ambiguous. TRBV6-7 is labeled an ORF, and its function is uncertain. The source was PBMCs, mostly from graft donor cells, collected 360 days after TCRalphabeta/CD19-depleted stem cell transplant. The receptor was derived from a boy under three years old who had a stem cell transplant for Wiskott-Aldrich syndrome, so the T cells may come from the graft donor. The DNA sequence is TGTGCCAGCAGTAGTCCGGGCCTCTTCTACGAGCAGTACTTC. This translates into CASSSPGLFYEQYF.